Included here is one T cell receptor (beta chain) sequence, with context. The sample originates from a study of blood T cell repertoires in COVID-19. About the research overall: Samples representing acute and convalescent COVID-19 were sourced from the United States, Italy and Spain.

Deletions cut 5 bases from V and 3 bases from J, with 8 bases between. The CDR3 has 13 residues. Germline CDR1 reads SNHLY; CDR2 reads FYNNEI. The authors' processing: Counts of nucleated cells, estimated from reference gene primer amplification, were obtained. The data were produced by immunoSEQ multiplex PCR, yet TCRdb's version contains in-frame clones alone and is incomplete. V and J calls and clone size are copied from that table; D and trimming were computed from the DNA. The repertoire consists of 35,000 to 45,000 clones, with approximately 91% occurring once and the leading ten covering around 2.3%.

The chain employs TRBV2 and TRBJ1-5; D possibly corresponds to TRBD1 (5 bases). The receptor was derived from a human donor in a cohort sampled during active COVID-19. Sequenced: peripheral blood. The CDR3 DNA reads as TGTGCCAGCAGTCGACAGCACAATCAGCCCCAGCATTTT. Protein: CASSRQHNQPQHF.